This TCR beta chain was identified during a study of cytomegalovirus exposure and HLA in healthy donors. The CDR3 spans 12 residues. The primer mix had 60 Vbeta and 13 Jbeta primers. TCRdb's table, derived via immunoSEQ multiplex PCR, lists solely in-frame clones and lacks some. The table records 200,000 or so clones, nearly 80% of them present only once. Material: PBMCs. V is TRBV21-1 and J is TRBJ2-2; no DNA check was done on the table's D call, TRBD2. TRBV21-1 is a known pseudogene. This TCR was recovered from a woman in her thirties in good health and CMV-seropositive. The CDR3 nucleotides are TGTGCCAGGGCTCGGGGGTCCGGGGAGCTGTTTTTT. Amino acid sequence: CARARGSGELFF.